These T cell receptor beta chains were read from a single sample in a study of regulatory T cells in long-lasting Graves disease. TCRdb re-analysed the multiplex PCR reads in MiXCR, keeping a single row per CDR3 protein. The sample includes about 500,000 distinct CDR3 sequences, around 16% of them seen just once. This same sample was also taken into another study, of T cells in Graves' hyperthyroidism and ophthalmopathy.

The sequences come from peripheral blood mononuclear cells (PBMCs), collected at new diagnosis, from a patient treated with antithyroid drugs. These receptors were collected from a man aged 40-55 years with Graves disease. Each CDR3 is given with its conserved first and last residue. A D gene is named only where the DNA matches it firmly. Expanded clones are given a class, and other clones once, few, many or no size at all.

>TRBJ1-1|15|TRBV28|-|many
TGTGCCAGCAGCCCAGCGGGGCTCGGGAACACTGAAGCTTTCTTT
CASSPAGLGNTEAFF
>TRBJ2-7|14|TRBV9|-|many
TGTGCCAGCAGCGTAGGGATCAGCTCCTACGAGCAGTACTTC
CASSVGISSYEQYF
>TRBJ2-1|15|TRBV3-1|-|-
TGTGCCAGCAGCCAAGACGTGGGCATCTACAATGAGCAGCTCTTC
CASSQDVGIYNEQLF
>TRBJ2-7|17|TRBV11-2|TRBD2|many
TGTGCCAGCAGCTTAGGTCCCCCCACTAGCGGGAAGGACGAGCAGTACTTC
CASSLGPPTSGKDEQYF
>TRBJ2-5|14|TRBV6-1|TRBD1|few
TGTGCCAGCAGGCGACAGGGAATCCAAGAGACCCAGTACTTC
CASRRQGIQETQYF
>TRBJ2-7|15|TRBV2|TRBD1|many
TGTGCCAGCAGCCCCTGGGGACAGGGGGCAAACGAGCAGTACTTC
CASSPWGQGANEQYF
>TRBJ2-1|15|TRBV5-1|TRBD2|-
TGCGCCAGCAGCTGGGGACTAGCGGGAGGGAATGAGCAGTTCTTC
CASSWGLAGGNEQFF
>TRBJ2-5|12|TRBV24-1|-|many
TGTGCCACCAGTGATCCAGGGGAGACCCAGTACTTC
CATSDPGETQYF
>TRBJ2-3|18|TRBV27|TRBD1|many
TGTGCCAGCCGAAAACAAGGACAGGGGTCGTGGATTGGAGATACGCAGTATTTT
CASRKQGQGSWIGDTQYF
>TRBJ2-1|15|TRBV6-2/TRBV6-3|TRBD2|-
TGTGCCAGCAGTTTTGCTGGACTAGCGGTAAATGAGCAGTTCTTC
CASSFAGLAVNEQFF
>TRBJ1-1|13|TRBV24-1|-|-
TGTGCCACCAGTGATTTGCCGGGGACTGAAGCTTTCTTT
CATSDLPGTEAFF
>TRBJ2-7|13|TRBV11-1|-|many
TGTGCCAGCAGCTCCCCAGAGGGGACCGAGCAGTACTTC
CASSSPEGTEQYF
>TRBJ2-1|12|TRBV27|-|many
TGTGCCAGCAGTTTAAGGGGGTTTGAGCAGTTCTTC
CASSLRGFEQFF
>TRBJ2-1|13|TRBV5-1|-|few
TGCGCCAGCAGCTTTCAGGGGTTGAATGAGCAGTTCTTC
CASSFQGLNEQFF
>TRBJ2-1|16|TRBV11-2|-|many
TGTGCCAGCAGCTTAAGCGGTAGGGGACGGATCAATGAGCAGTTCTTC
CASSLSGRGRINEQFF
>TRBJ2-5|14|TRBV28|TRBD1|many
TGTGCCAGCAGGAAGGACAGGGACCAAGAGACCCAGTACTTC
CASRKDRDQETQYF
>TRBJ2-5|10|TRBV29-1|-|many
TGCAGCCTTCTGAAAGAGACCCAGTACTTC
CSLLKETQYF
>TRBJ2-1|16|TRBV6-4|TRBD2|many
TGTGCCAGCAGTGACTCTGGGACTAGCGGGGGGAATGAGCAGTTCTTC
CASSDSGTSGGNEQFF
>TRBJ2-2|17|TRBV7-9|TRBD2|few
TGTGCCAGCAGCGCCCCTGCGGGAGGGCCGAGCACCGGGGAGCTGTTTTTT
CASSAPAGGPSTGELFF
>TRBJ1-5|14|TRBV28|TRBD1|many
TGTGCCAGCAGAGAGACAGGGGGTTTTCAGCCCCAGCATTTT
CASRETGGFQPQHF
>TRBJ2-1|18|TRBV4-1|TRBD2|few
TGCGCCAGCAGCCAAGTGGGGCGGGAGCGACGCTCCTACAATGAGCAGTTCTTC
CASSQVGRERRSYNEQFF
>TRBJ1-5|14|TRBV2|-|few
TGTGCCAGCAGGGCTAGAATTAGCAATCAGCCCCAGCATTTT
CASRARISNQPQHF
>TRBJ1-5|17|TRBV19|TRBD1|-
TGTGCCAGTAGTATAGCAAGGACAGGGGGCTCCAATCAGCCCCAGCATTTT
CASSIARTGGSNQPQHF
>TRBJ2-7|15|TRBV4-1|TRBD1|-
TGCGCCAGCAGCCAATTCAAGGGGGCCTCTAGTGAGCAGTACTTC
CASSQFKGASSEQYF
>TRBJ2-7|14|TRBV20-1|-|many
TGCAGTGCTAGCTCCCGACGGCAGTACTACGAGCAGTACTTC
CSASSRRQYYEQYF
>TRBJ2-1|15|TRBV24-1|-|many
TGTGCCACCAGTGAATTAGCCGGGGCAGAAAATGAGCAGTTCTTC
CATSELAGAENEQFF
>TRBJ2-1|17|TRBV14|-|-
TGTGCCAGCAGCCAAGGAACCGGATATCGGGGGGCCAATGAGCAGTTCTTC
CASSQGTGYRGANEQFF
>TRBJ2-2|17|TRBV7-8|TRBD2|many
TGTGCCAGCAGCCCGGGACTAGCGGGAGGGGTTGCCGGGGAGCTGTTTTTT
CASSPGLAGGVAGELFF
>TRBJ2-5|16|TRBV7-9|TRBD1|-
TGTGCCAGCAGCTTAGGGGACAGGGGGCTGGAAGGGACCCAGTACTTC
CASSLGDRGLEGTQYF
>TRBJ2-7|12|TRBV7-9|-|-
TGTGCCAGCGGTCTCAGCCCCTACGAGCAGTACTTC
CASGLSPYEQYF
>TRBJ1-3|16|TRBV3-1|-|-
TGTGCCAGCAGCCACCCCGGACAGCTCTCTGGAAACACCATATATTTT
CASSHPGQLSGNTIYF
>TRBJ2-2|15|TRBV18|TRBD2|few
TGTGCCAGCTCACCACTAGCGGGGGTCACCGGGGAGCTGTTTTTT
CASSPLAGVTGELFF
>TRBJ2-7|15|TRBV5-1|TRBD1|many
TGCGCCAGCAGCTCAATTGGGACAGGAGCATACGAGCAGTACTTC
CASSSIGTGAYEQYF
>TRBJ1-2|15|TRBV6-2/TRBV6-3|TRBD1|many
TGTGCCAGCAGTCCTAGGGGACAGGGGGCAGGAGGCTACACCTTC
CASSPRGQGAGGYTF
>TRBJ2-3|13|TRBV28|-|many
TGTGCCAGCAGTTTTTTACCCACAGATACGCAGTATTTT
CASSFLPTDTQYF
>TRBJ1-5|14|TRBV10-3|-|-
TGTGCCATCAGTGCCACGGCTAGCAATCAGCCCCAGCATTTT
CAISATASNQPQHF
>TRBJ2-1|12|TRBV27|TRBD2|-
TGTGCCAGCAGTCCCCATGGGAGGGGACAGTTCTTC
CASSPHGRGQFF
>TRBJ2-7|15|TRBV20-1|TRBD1|many
TGCAGTGCTCAACAACCGGGACAGCCGAGCAACGAGCAGTACTTC
CSAQQPGQPSNEQYF
>TRBJ2-7|13|TRBV28|-|many
TGTGCCAGCACAGACGGAGTAGTTAGAGAGCAGTACTTC
CASTDGVVREQYF
>TRBJ2-7|16|TRBV20-1|-|-
TGCAGTGCTAGAGCGAGAACGTCGGGGGTTTCCTACGAGCAGTACTTC
CSARARTSGVSYEQYF
>TRBJ2-7|14|TRBV11-2|-|many
TGTGCCAGCAGCTTAGTCCCAGGGAGCTACGAGCAGTACTTC
CASSLVPGSYEQYF
>TRBJ2-1|10|TRBV12-3/TRBV12-4|-|many
TGTGCCAGCAGTAGGCGGGAGCAGTTCTTC
CASSRREQFF
>TRBJ2-1|15|TRBV7-3|-|many
TGTGCCAGCAGCTTAACGGGTCAGGTGAACAATGAGCAGTTCTTC
CASSLTGQVNNEQFF
>TRBJ2-7|16|TRBV11-2|-|many
TGTGCCAGCAAAGTTGTGGGGCTGCCGTCAGCTTACGAGCAGTACTTC
CASKVVGLPSAYEQYF
>TRBJ2-5|15|TRBV5-4|-|few
TGTGCCAGCAGCTTGAATCCCGGGTACCAAGAGACCCAGTACTTC
CASSLNPGYQETQYF
>TRBJ1-5|16|TRBV2|TRBD1|few
TGTGCCAGCACCCGGACAGGGGGCTTTGGCAATCAGCCCCAGCATTTT
CASTRTGGFGNQPQHF
>TRBJ1-5|16|TRBV20-1|-|-
TGCAGTGCTAGAGCCTTTAGAGGAGGGATGTTTCAGCCCCAGCATTTT
CSARAFRGGMFQPQHF
>TRBJ2-2|13|TRBV7-9|-|-
TGTAGTGAGGATACGGAGAACACCGGGGAGCTGTTTTTT
CSEDTENTGELFF
>TRBJ2-1|14|TRBV20-1|-|many
TGCAGTGCTACAGACCCCAGCTCCTACAATGAGCAGTTCTTC
CSATDPSSYNEQFF
>TRBJ2-7|14|TRBV15|TRBD1|-
TGTGCCACCAGCACGGACAGGGGTTCCTACGAGCAGTACTTC
CATSTDRGSYEQYF
>TRBJ2-7|19|TRBV6-1|TRBD2|many
TGTGCCAGCAGTCCCCAGCGGGATTTGGTATCTGGAGGCACCTACGAGCAGTACTTC
CASSPQRDLVSGGTYEQYF
>TRBJ2-7|13|TRBV6-1|-|-
TGTGCCAGCAGTGATCGGCGGGGTGAGGAGCAGTACTTC
CASSDRRGEEQYF
>TRBJ2-7|14|TRBV20-1|-|many
TGCAGTGCTAGAGACAGGGCCACCTCCTACGAGCAGTACTTC
CSARDRATSYEQYF
>TRBJ1-2|12|TRBV27|-|many
TGTGCCAGCAGTTTAGGGGGCCGGAGCTACACCTTC
CASSLGGRSYTF
>TRBJ1-5|14|TRBV20-1|-|many
TGCAGTGCTAACCCGACAGGAGCCGATCAGCCCCAGCATTTT
CSANPTGADQPQHF